The next 30 T cell receptor beta chains were all read from a single sample in a study of metastatic and nonmetastatic thyroid tumors. Treatment of any kind had been given to no patient before thyroid surgery. Using MiXCR, TCRdb re-called clones from the PCR reads. The sample holds roughly 90,000 clones, 15% seen once. The sample taken for sequencing was blood. The receptors originated from a female donor with papillary thyroid cancer or a benign thyroid nodule (not recorded which). Some clones in this sample may be carry-over from other donors' samples.

This clone was counted at least ten times. The chain couples TRBV6-1 to TRBJ1-1; 7 positions agree with TRBD1. Trimming cost V 5 bases and J 3 bases; bases outside gene matches: 9. Germline V lookup: CDR1 MNHNS, CDR2 SASEGT. CDR3 length: 15 residues. CDR3 sequence (DNA): TGTGCCAGCAGTCCACAGGGGATTGGCCACACTGAAGCTTTCTTT. It encodes CASSPQGIGHTEAFF.

This chain links TRBV5-1 with TRBJ2-7; 10 nucleotides line up with TRBD1. Germline CDR1 is SGHRS and CDR2 is YFSETQ. CDR3 length equals 16 residues. The J segment lost 7 bases and the V segment lost 3 bases, leaving 13 bases of the junction unmatched. The CDR3 loop is CASSSGGQGTIREQYF. DNA for the CDR3: TGCGCCAGCAGCTCGGGGGGACAGGGGACTATCAGGGAGCAGTACTTC. Full variable domain (remainder filled in from reference TRBV5-1 and TRBJ2-7): KAGVTQTPRYLIKTRGQQVTLSCSPISGHRSVSWYQQTPGQGLQFLFEYFSETQRNKGNFPGRFSGRQFSNSRSEMNVSTLELGDSALYLCASSSGGQGTIREQYFGPGTRLTVT.

This clone was observed a few times. A much larger clone differs from this one at a single base, so this may be a read error. The same CDR3 is also encoded by other DNA sequences in this sample. The CDR3 protein is CASSPGYNSPLHF. Written as DNA, the CDR3 is TGTGCCAGCAGTCCTGGATATAATTCACCCCTCCACTTT. The chain employs TRBV4-2 and TRBJ1-6; D call uncertain. The germline V gene has CDR1 LGHNA and CDR2 YNFKEQ. Trimming left V 6 bases short and J 4 bases short, with 7 bases between. This CDR3 comprises 13 residues.

The chain links TRBV6-2 or TRBV6-3 to TRBJ2-7; D remains ambiguous. V dropped 4 bases and J dropped 0 bases, with 10 bases sitting between them. This CDR3 region has 14 residues. Germline V gene data show CDR1 as MNHEY and CDR2 as SVGEGT. In nucleotides, the CDR3 is TGTGCCAGCAGTTCCACGACATACTCCTACGAGCAGTACTTC. Amino acids: CASSSTTYSYEQYF.

With respect to this clone: This sequence may be a read error, since a much larger clone differs from it by one base. The CDR3 reads CASSPILRDRASFF. CDR3 in DNA: TGCGCCAGCAGCCCGATACTCCGGGACAGGGCCTCTTTCTTT. V is TRBV4-1 and J is TRBJ1-1, with 9 bases identical to TRBD1. Germline lookup yields CDR1 MGHRA and CDR2 YSYEKL. The CDR3 totals 14 residues. The trim removed 4 bases at V and 12 bases at J, leaving 12 bases unmatched.

This clone was counted at least ten times. V and J are TRBV9 and TRBJ2-2; TRBD1 matches 8 bases. Germline V gene sequence: CDR1 SGDLS, CDR2 YYNGEE. V dropped 3 bases and J dropped 5; count of bases not matched to a gene: 12. The CDR3 spans 17 residues. CDR3 in amino acids: CASSGGQGLSRTGELFF. The CDR3 coding sequence is TGTGCCAGCAGCGGCGGACAGGGACTTTCTAGGACCGGGGAGCTGTTTTTT.

This clone was counted ten times or more. The J gene is TRBJ1-5, the V gene TRBV6-1; D is undetermined. This CDR3 has 13 amino acids. CDR1 MNHNS and CDR2 SASEGT come from the germline V gene. V was trimmed by 4 bases and J by 5 bases, leaving 9 bases between them. CDR3: CASSVQAYQPQHF. The CDR3 DNA reads TGTGCCAGCAGTGTGCAGGCTTATCAGCCCCAGCATTTT.

The chain uses TRBV20-1 and TRBJ1-2, with unresolved D. The ends were cut back, 4 bases at V and 10 bases at J, with 13 bases in the middle. CDR1 and CDR2 (germline): DFQATT, SNEGSKA (reference sequence). This CDR3 is 11 amino acids long. The CDR3 nucleotides read TGCAGTGCTATAGAGGGCGATGTCTACACCTTC. Its translation is CSAIEGDVYTF.

This clone was recorded at least ten times. J is TRBJ2-7 and V is TRBV19; 8 nucleotides align to TRBD2. V dropped 4 bases and J dropped 2; count of bases not matched to a gene: 22. Per germline, CDR1 LNHDA and CDR2 SQIVND (reference sequence). The CDR3 loop spans 20 amino acids. CDR3 in amino acids: CASSTPPFLQSGRETYEQYF. The CDR3 nucleotides are TGTGCCAGTAGTACCCCTCCATTTTTACAGTCCGGGAGGGAAACCTACGAGCAGTACTTC.

This clone was recorded many times. The V gene is TRBV13, the J gene TRBJ1-2; the D is unclear. This CDR3 contains 12 residues. V shed 8 bases and J shed 2 bases, with 9 bases lying between them. The germline CDR1 and CDR2 sequences are PRHDT and FYEKMQ (reference sequence). CDR3 loop: CASGSGNYGYTF. The CDR3 DNA reads TGTGCCAGCGGATCTGGGAACTATGGCTACACCTTC.

Concerning this clone itself: A much bigger clone sits one base away, suggesting this may be a read error. Other nucleotide sequences in the sample specify the same CDR3. This chain links TRBV7-3 with TRBJ1-5, with D tentatively TRBD1 (6 bases). Per germline, CDR1 SGHTA and CDR2 FQGTGA. The CDR3 is 13 amino acids. CDR3 sequence reads: CASRIKGEQPQHF. CDR3 DNA: TGTGCCAGCAGGATTAAGGGGGAACAGCCACAGCATTTT.

The chain is built from TRBV29-1 and TRBJ2-3, with D uncertain. Germline V gene lookup returns CDR1 SQVTM and CDR2 ANQGSEA. V was trimmed by 6 bases and J by 5 bases, leaving 21 bases between them. The CDR3 has 15 residues. The CDR3 protein is CSVTNVGSPGDTQYF. CDR3 sequence (DNA): TGCAGCGTGACGAATGTGGGGTCGCCGGGAGATACGCAGTATTTT.

This clone was seen repeatedly, ten times or more. This rearrangement joins TRBV5-1 to TRBJ1-2; 7 bases are shared with TRBD1. Trimming cost V 5 bases and J 0 bases; bases outside gene matches: 7. Germline lookup yields CDR1 SGHRS and CDR2 YFSETQ. The CDR3 runs 15 residues. This CDR3 is CASRTGTAPNYGYTF. Here the CDR3 DNA reads TGCGCCAGCAGAACAGGGACAGCGCCTAACTATGGCTACACCTTC.

This clone was seen ten or more times. The chain joins TRBV9 to TRBJ2-1; perhaps D is TRBD1 or TRBD2 (5 bases each). The V end was cut by 4 bases, the J end by 9 bases, with 20 bases between. Germline values: CDR1 SGDLS, CDR2 YYNGEE. The CDR3 is made up of 15 amino acids. For the CDR3, the DNA is TGTGCCAGCAGCCCCTCCGGGACCCCTCGCAGTGAGCAGTTCTTC. Residues: CASSPSGTPRSEQFF.

This clone was observed at least ten times. The chain is built from TRBV10-1 and TRBJ2-1, with D perhaps given as TRBD1 or TRBD2 (5 bases each). This CDR3 is 14 amino acids long. V lost 0 bases and J 6 bases, leaving 9 bases between the germline ends. Germline V gene lookup returns CDR1 WNHNN and CDR2 SYGVQD (reference sequence). CDR3 loop: CASSESPGGNEQFF. CDR3 DNA: TGCGCCAGCAGTGAGTCGCCTGGGGGCAATGAGCAGTTCTTC.

This clone occurred many times. The CDR3 bases are TGTGCCAGCAGCTCAAGACCCCCAGGGGACTCCTATAATTCACCCCTCCACTTT. Protein sequence: CASSSRPPGDSYNSPLHF. V gene TRBV7-3 combines with J gene TRBJ1-6, with D perhaps matching TRBD1 (6 bases). Germline V gene data show CDR1 as SGHTA and CDR2 as FQGTGA. V was cut by 4 bases and J by 0 bases, with 16 bases left in between. The CDR3 consists of 18 residues.

The chain combines TRBV7-2 with TRBJ2-7, with D unresolved. This CDR3 has 15 amino acids. Germline V gene data show CDR1 as SGHTA and CDR2 as FQGNSA. The V end lost 1 base, the J end lost 1 base, and 11 bases lay between the germline ends. CDR3 sequence: CASSLGSLRSYEQYF. The DNA of the CDR3 is TGTGCCAGCAGCTTAGGATCCCTCAGATCCTACGAGCAGTACTTC.

This clone was counted at least ten times. The chain links TRBV6-1 to TRBJ1-3; D unresolved. CDR1 is MNHNS, CDR2 SASEGT, per germline. There are 16 residues in the CDR3. Trimming shortened V by 5 bases and J by 0 bases, and 14 bases separated the two germline ends. The CDR3 is CASSPYLDSSGNTIYF. The CDR3 DNA reads as TGTGCCAGCAGTCCTTACTTAGATAGCTCTGGAAACACCATATATTTT.

This clone was recorded at least ten times. The J gene is TRBJ1-2, the V gene TRBV27; the match to TRBD1 covers 8 bases. Germline trimming cut 2 bases from V and 2 bases from J; bases unmatched to any gene: 4. CDR1 and CDR2 from the germline V gene are MNHEY and SMNVEV (reference sequence). This CDR3 is built from 15 residues. CDR3 bases: TGTGCCAGCAGTTTAGGGGCAGGGGGCAACTATGGCTACACCTTC. Amino acid sequence: CASSLGAGGNYGYTF.

This clone has a count of ten or more. The chain joins TRBV20-1 to TRBJ2-3, with a weak D call TRBD1 (6 bases). This CDR3 has 13 amino acids. Germline-derived CDR1 and CDR2 are DFQATT and SNEGSKA (reference sequence). Deletions cut 3 bases from V and 1 base from J, with 8 bases between. CDR3 amino acids: CSARRQGTDTQYF. The CDR3 region has the DNA TGCAGTGCTAGGAGACAGGGCACAGATACGCAGTATTTT.

Ten or more counts support this clone. A read error may be the cause here, since a much bigger clone is one base away. The missing conserved phenylalanine or tryptophan at the end of this CDR3 makes a read error likely. The V call is TRBV12-3 or TRBV12-4, the J call TRBJ1-5; D possibly corresponds to TRBD1 (6 bases). Trimming took 7 bases from V and 6 from J, leaving 10 bases between them. The CDR3 consists of 12 residues. The CDR3 DNA is TGTGCCAGCACCCGAGGGGGTCAGCCCCAGCATCTT. It yields the protein CASTRGGQPQHL.

This clone has only a few counts. This may be a read error, as it is one base from a much larger clone. The chain has TRBV6-1 and TRBJ2-2, with 8 bases identical to TRBD2. Germline V gene sequence: CDR1 MNHNS, CDR2 SASEGT. CDR3 length: 14 amino acids. The DNA for the CDR3 is TGTGCCAGCATACCTACACGGGGGGGGGGGGATCTGTTTTTT. Translating it yields CASIPTRGGGDLFF.

Concerning this clone: This could be a read error, since a much larger clone is one nucleotide away. The genes are TRBV18 and TRBJ1-5, with D perhaps matching TRBD1 (5 bases). Per germline, CDR1 KGHSH and CDR2 LQKENI. V lost 1 base and J lost 4, with 20 bases in between. The CDR3 runs to 18 residues. CDR3 in amino acids: CASSPLATDQVRNQPQHF. The CDR3 DNA reads TGTGCCAGCTCACCACTAGCGACAGATCAAGTTAGAAATCAGCCCCAGCATTTT.

This clone appeared many times. The V gene is TRBV5-1, the J gene TRBJ2-2; 8 nucleotides align to TRBD2. Germline V lookup: CDR1 SGHRS, CDR2 YFSETQ. The J segment lost 1 base and the V segment lost 0 bases, leaving 5 bases of the junction unmatched. The CDR3 totals 17 residues. DNA for the CDR3: TGCGCCAGCAGCTTGGAACTGCTAGCGGGGAACACCGGGGAGCTGTTTTTT. This sequence encodes CASSLELLAGNTGELFF.

This clone was found many times. CDR3 protein: CASSTGTVEQFF. In DNA, the CDR3 is TGTGCCAGCAGTACCGGGACAGTTGAGCAGTTCTTC. The chain links TRBV6-1 to TRBJ2-1; 7 nucleotides match TRBD1. Trimming removed 5 bases from V and 9 bases from J; junction bases left unmatched: 4. Germline V CDR1 and CDR2: MNHNS, SASEGT. CDR3 length: 12 residues.

This clone was detected ten times or more. The rearrangement uses TRBV7-8 and TRBJ1-1; maybe TRBD1 (6 bases). V lost 5 bases and J lost 0, with 13 bases in between. The CDR3 spans 15 residues. Germline assignment: CDR1 SGHVS and CDR2 FQNEAQ. CDR3 DNA: TGTGCCAGCAGCACGCAGGACAGTATGAACACTGAAGCTTTCTTT. The encoded protein is CASSTQDSMNTEAFF.

Note on this clone: A read error may produce the germline difference seen at one junction end. V usage is TRBV7-3 and J usage is TRBJ1-3, with D tentatively TRBD1 (5 bases). The germline CDR1 and CDR2 sequences are SGHTA and FQGTGA. The CDR3 runs to 15 residues. The CDR3 spells CASRATAHSENTIYF. The CDR3 bases are TGTGCCAGCAGAGCGACAGCCCACTCTGAAAACACCATATATTTT.

With regard to this clone: Different DNA sequences within this sample yield the same CDR3. The rearrangement uses TRBV6-1 and TRBJ2-3, with 7 nucleotides matching TRBD1. V gave up 9 bases and J gave up 0 bases; unmatched junction bases: 9. The germline CDR1 and CDR2 sequences are MNHNS and SASEGT. The length of the CDR3 is 15 residues. The CDR3 nucleotides are TGTGCCAGTAGTTGGACAGGTGGAAGCACAGATACGCAGTATTTT. This gives the protein CASSWTGGSTDTQYF.

This clone has at least ten counts. V gene TRBV4-2 combines with J gene TRBJ2-1; TRBD1 aligns across 8 bases. Germline lookup yields CDR1 LGHNA and CDR2 YNFKEQ. Unmatched junction bases numbered 4, after V lost 2 bases and J lost 4 bases. The CDR3 totals 15 residues. The CDR3 coding sequence is TGTGCCAGCAGCCAATTCAGGGGGCGTTACAATGAGCAGTTCTTC. This codes for CASSQFRGRYNEQFF.

There are many counts of this clone. The chain links TRBV5-1 to TRBJ1-4; 8 nucleotides agree with TRBD1. Germline loops: CDR1 SGHRS, CDR2 YFSETQ. The J segment lost 5 bases and the V segment lost 4 bases, leaving 13 bases of the junction unmatched. CDR3 size: 17 residues. In nucleotides, the CDR3 is TGCGCCAGCAGCCCACCGGACAGGGAGAATCCCAATGAAAAACTGTTTTTT. It yields the protein CASSPPDRENPNEKLFF.